Shown below are 9 T cell receptor beta chains from a single sample sequenced in a study of blood T cells in healthy people across ages. Sample-barcoded 5' priming and a J-beta primer mix drove a second PCR of about 7 to 11 cycles. TCRdb re-analysed the 5' RACE reads in MiXCR, keeping a single row per CDR3 protein. The sample lists fewer than 950,000 distinct CDR3 sequences, around 36% occurring once. Sequenced: blood. The receptor source for this set is a man in his late teens or twenties in good health.

This clonotype was found a few times. This sequence joins TRBV4-1 and TRBJ1-1; D might be TRBD1 (5 bases). CDR1 and CDR2 (germline): MGHRA, YSYEKL. V was shortened by 3 bases and J by 1 base, with 21 bases between the two germline ends. The CDR3 is 18 amino acids. The CDR3 sequence: CASSQAVGGLGGNTEAFF. CDR3 coding DNA: TGCGCCAGCAGCCAGGCAGTGGGAGGATTGGGGGGGAACACTGAAGCTTTCTTT.

V gene TRBV9 combines with J gene TRBJ1-1; 7 bases match TRBD1. V shed 7 bases, J shed 3 bases, and the junction held 9 bases outside the gene matches. The CDR3 has 14 residues. From germline, CDR1 is SGDLS and CDR2 YYNGEE. The CDR3 protein is CASSTGTVDTEAFF. In DNA form, the CDR3 reads TGTGCCAGCTCCACCGGGACAGTGGACACTGAAGCTTTCTTT.

The V and J genes are TRBV5-1 and TRBJ2-3; 7 bases match TRBD1. V lost 8 bases to trimming and J lost 1 base; unmatched junction nucleotides: 13. Germline V gene sequence: CDR1 SGHRS, CDR2 YFSETQ. This CDR3 has 16 residues. The CDR3 reads CASYNGQEPGTDTQYF. For the CDR3, the DNA is TGCGCCAGTTACAACGGACAGGAGCCGGGCACAGATACGCAGTATTTT.

In the case of this clonotype: This may be a read error, as it is one base from a much larger clone. The chain combines TRBV12-3 or TRBV12-4 with TRBJ1-2, with no clear D. V gave up 7 bases and J gave up 6 bases, with 15 bases separating them. The CDR3 totals 13 residues. The CDR3 nucleotides read TGTGCCAGCACCTTTGGGGAAGGCGATGGCTACACCTTC. Translation: CASTFGEGDGYTF.

V gene TRBV3-1 combines with J gene TRBJ2-5, with D hard to call. In germline, CDR1 is LGHDT, CDR2 YNNKEL (reference sequence). This CDR3 is 17 amino acids long. The V end lost 0 bases, the J end lost 11 bases, and 25 bases lay between the germline ends. The DNA for the CDR3 is TGTGCCAGCAGCCAAGAGGTTCGGCAGGCCCTAGGCAATGAGCAGTACTTC. Its translation: CASSQEVRQALGNEQYF.

The chain is built from TRBV7-9 and TRBJ2-7; D is possibly TRBD2 (5 bases). V lost 2 bases and J lost 6, with 11 bases in between. The CDR3 consists of 13 residues. Per germline, CDR1 SEHNR and CDR2 FQNEAQ (reference sequence). This CDR3 is CASSLQEASEQYF. CDR3 coding DNA: TGTGCCAGCAGCTTACAGGAGGCATCCGAGCAGTACTTC.

A single count supports this clonotype. The gene calls are TRBV29-1 and TRBJ1-1; 7 nucleotides line up with TRBD1. J lost 3 bases, V lost 5 bases, and 6 bases had no gene match. Germline V gives CDR1 SQVTM, CDR2 ANQGSEA. This CDR3 comprises 13 residues. CDR3 residues: CSVSATGYTEAFF. CDR3 bases: TGCAGCGTTTCGGCGACAGGGTACACTGAAGCTTTCTTT.

This clonotype was recorded many times. The chain links TRBV12-3 or TRBV12-4 to TRBJ1-5; perhaps TRBD1 as D (5 bases). The CDR3 consists of 13 residues. Trimming removed 5 bases at V and 11 bases at J, with 16 bases between. This CDR3 reads CASSRTSPIAQHF. The CDR3 DNA reads as TGTGCCAGCAGTCGGACATCCCCTATAGCCCAGCATTTT.

This clonotype was seen a few times. The CDR3 here is CASSLRDRDWSTGYTF. CDR3 DNA sequence: TGTGCCAGCAGCTTGCGGGACAGGGATTGGAGCACTGGCTACACCTTC. The chain couples TRBV5-6 to TRBJ1-2; 9 bases match TRBD1. The CDR3 runs 16 residues. The V and J ends lost 1 base and 7 bases, in that order; junction bases with no gene match: 11. Germline-derived CDR1 and CDR2 are SGHDT and YYEEEE.